This T cell receptor (beta chain) is from a study of T cell repertoires in ileal Crohn's disease. The germline V gene encodes CDR1 KGHSH and CDR2 LQKENI. The V gene lost 0 bases and the J gene lost 5 bases, with 19 bases spanning the gap. There are 17 residues in the CDR3. Time point reported: neoterminal ileum biopsy at postoperative endoscopy, about 6 months after surgery. The table came from immunoSEQ multiplex PCR; TCRdb's copy has only in-frame clones and leaves some out. The repertoire includes roughly 3,900 clones, about 73% of them detected once, and about an eighth sits in the top ten. The sequence came from an adult with Crohn's disease. The sample taken for sequencing was ileal tissue. The chain uses TRBV18 and TRBJ2-5; tentatively, D is TRBD2 (6 bases). The CDR3 reads CASSPPNILAERETQYF. The CDR3 DNA is TGTGCCAGCTCACCACCGAACATACTAGCTGAGAGGGAGACCCAGTACTTC.